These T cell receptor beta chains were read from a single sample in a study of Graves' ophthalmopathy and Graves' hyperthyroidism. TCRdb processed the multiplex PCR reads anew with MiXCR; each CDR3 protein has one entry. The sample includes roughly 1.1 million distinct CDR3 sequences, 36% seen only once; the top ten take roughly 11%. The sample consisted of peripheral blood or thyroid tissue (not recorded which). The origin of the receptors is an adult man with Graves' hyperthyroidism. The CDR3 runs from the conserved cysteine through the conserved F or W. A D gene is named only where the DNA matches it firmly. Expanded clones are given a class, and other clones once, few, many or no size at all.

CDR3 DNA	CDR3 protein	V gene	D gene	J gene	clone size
TGCGCCAGCAGCAGGACAGGGCAAACAACCCCGAACACTGAAGCTTTCTTT	CASSRTGQTTPNTEAFF	TRBV5-1	TRBD1	TRBJ1-1	once
TGTGCCAGCAGCGAGAGCGAGGGACGGAGGAGGATCCACTTT	CASSESEGRRRIHF	TRBV10-3	.	TRBJ1-6	.
TGTGCCAGCAGCTCGCTACAAATAACAGGGTTT	CASSSLQITGF	TRBV7-9	.	TRBJ1-4	.
TGCAGCGTTGAAGTTGAGAACACTGAAGCTTTCTTT	CSVEVENTEAFF	TRBV29-1	.	TRBJ1-1	.
TGCGCCAGCAGCTTGGGAGCGGCAGGGGACGACGAGCAGTACTTC	CASSLGAAGDDEQYF	TRBV5-1	.	TRBJ2-7	many
TGTGCCAGCAGTGAAAAGGGACAGGTCGCCTACGAGCAGTACTTC	CASSEKGQVAYEQYF	TRBV2	TRBD1	TRBJ2-7	many
TGCAGCGTATCGGGGACCGATAGCAATCAGCCCCAGCATTTT	CSVSGTDSNQPQHF	TRBV29-1	.	TRBJ1-5	many
TGTGCCAGCAGGGGGACAGGGATTCAGCTCTACGAGCAGTACTTC	CASRGTGIQLYEQYF	TRBV2	TRBD1	TRBJ2-7	many
TGTGCCAGCAGGGGACAGGGATGGGGCAATCAGCCCCAGCATTTT	CASRGQGWGNQPQHF	TRBV12-3/TRBV12-4	TRBD1	TRBJ1-5	few
TGTGCCAGCAGCCGGGGGCTTCAGGACACTGAAGCTTTCTTT	CASSRGLQDTEAFF	TRBV12-3/TRBV12-4	.	TRBJ1-1	many
TGTGCCAGCAGTGAAGCGTTGTGGGTTAGCTCCTACGAGCAGTACTTC	CASSEALWVSSYEQYF	TRBV6-1	.	TRBJ2-7	.
TGTGCCATCAGTGAGGTGGGAGCGAGACAAGAGACCCAGTACTTC	CAISEVGARQETQYF	TRBV10-3	.	TRBJ2-5	few
TGTGCCAGCAGCCCCGGGACAGGGTGGTACTCTGGGGCCAACGTCCTGACTTTC	CASSPGTGWYSGANVLTF	TRBV7-9	TRBD1	TRBJ2-6	many
TGTGCCAGCTCACCTACGGGACAGGTTGGAAACACCATATATTTT	CASSPTGQVGNTIYF	TRBV18	TRBD1	TRBJ1-3	.
TGTGCCAGCAGCCTGTTGACAGGGCGTACTGAAGCTTTCTTT	CASSLLTGRTEAFF	TRBV5-6	TRBD1	TRBJ1-1	.
TGTGCCAGCCAACAAGAGAGGCCCCAGCATTTT	CASQQERPQHF	TRBV6-6	.	TRBJ1-5	many
TGTGCCAGCAGCTTAGGCCACAGGAGATTTAACACTGAAGCTTTCTTT	CASSLGHRRFNTEAFF	TRBV13	.	TRBJ1-1	many
TGTGCCAGCAGCAACCCCGGGACTAGCGACTACGAGCAGTACTTC	CASSNPGTSDYEQYF	TRBV7-2	TRBD2	TRBJ2-7	many
TGCAGCGTACTCCAGGGGCTGAACACTGAAGCTTTCTTT	CSVLQGLNTEAFF	TRBV29-1	.	TRBJ1-1	.
TGCAGTGCTAGTTCGTCAGGGGATTCACCCCTCCACTTT	CSASSSGDSPLHF	TRBV20-1	.	TRBJ1-6	.
TGTGCCAGCAGTCAGAGGAAAACATCGGCAACTAATGAAAAACTGTTTTTT	CASSQRKTSATNEKLFF	TRBV6-2/TRBV6-3	.	TRBJ1-4	many
TGTGCCAGCAGCGCGATCCGGGGGCGAGACTATGGCTACACCTTC	CASSAIRGRDYGYTF	TRBV7-9	.	TRBJ1-2	many
TGTGCCAGCAGAAGCTTGGAAGTACAGACCCCTAACACTGAAGCTTTCTTT	CASRSLEVQTPNTEAFF	TRBV2	.	TRBJ1-1	many
TGCAGTGCCAGAAAAGACAGGGTCGTGACTGAAGCTTTCTTT	CSARKDRVVTEAFF	TRBV20-1	TRBD1	TRBJ1-1	many
TGCAGTGCTAGGGAGGGCAATTCGAACACCGGGGAGCTGTTTTTT	CSAREGNSNTGELFF	TRBV20-1	.	TRBJ2-2	.
TGCAGTGCCCGCCAGGGACCTCGCGCTTTCTTT	CSARQGPRAFF	TRBV20-1	.	TRBJ1-1	many
TGTGCCAGCAGCTTAGATCCGACGGGTACTGAGGCCCAGTACTTC	CASSLDPTGTEAQYF	TRBV7-7	.	TRBJ2-5	.
TGCGCCAGCAGCCAGACTTCACCCGCGAACACTGAAGCTTTCTTT	CASSQTSPANTEAFF	TRBV4-3	.	TRBJ1-1	few
TGTGCCAGCAGCCAAGAACTGGCGGGAGGAGACACCTACGAGCAGTACTTC	CASSQELAGGDTYEQYF	TRBV4-1	TRBD2	TRBJ2-7	.
TGCAGCGTTGAAGAAAGCCCGAACACCGGGGAGCTGTTTTTT	CSVEESPNTGELFF	TRBV29-1	.	TRBJ2-2	many
TGCAGCGGTGACACGGGACTCCGGGCCACTGAAGCTTTCTTT	CSGDTGLRATEAFF	TRBV29-1	.	TRBJ1-1	few
TGTGCCAGCAGCCGACAGGGCTTCGGTCAGCCCCAGCATTTT	CASSRQGFGQPQHF	TRBV7-9	TRBD1	TRBJ1-5	.
TGTGCCAGCAGCCGACAGGAGGGAACGAGCTCTGGAAACACCATATATTTT	CASSRQEGTSSGNTIYF	TRBV2	.	TRBJ1-3	.
TGTGCCAGCAGCTACTCCCAGGTTGGGCACGAGCAGTACTTC	CASSYSQVGHEQYF	TRBV7-9	.	TRBJ2-7	many